These T cell receptor beta chains were read from a single sample in a study of lymphopenia after photon versus proton radiotherapy. Profiling relied on immunoSEQ multiplex PCR, and the TCRdb table lists in-frame clones only, not all of them. The sample contains tens of thousands of clones, about nine tenths of which appear only once. The sequences come from peripheral blood, collected from a patient treated with photon-based radiotherapy. The receptor source for this set is a woman between 70 and 85 years old with pancreatic cancer. The CDR3 runs from the conserved cysteine through the conserved F or W. The order of the fields is V gene, D gene, J gene, clone size, CDR3 protein, CDR3 DNA. A D gene is named only where the DNA matches it firmly. The listing skips clone size in some rows; elsewhere it reads once, few, many or a size class.

>TRBV9|NA|TRBJ2-7|NA
CASSVDTSVAQEQYF
TGTGCCAGCAGCGTAGACACTAGTGTCGCTCAAGAGCAGTACTTC
>TRBV15|NA|TRBJ1-2|NA
CATSRDTGYGYTF
TGTGCCACCAGCAGGGACACTGGCTATGGCTACACCTTC
>TRBV7-2|NA|TRBJ1-5|NA
CASSLAPRDYGNQPQHF
TGTGCCAGCAGCTTAGCTCCCAGGGACTATGGCAATCAGCCCCAGCATTTT
>TRBV18|TRBD2|TRBJ2-2|NA
CASSRTSGRGTGELFF
TGTGCCAGCTCACGGACTAGCGGGAGAGGCACCGGGGAGCTGTTTTTT
>TRBV4-1|TRBD2|TRBJ2-3|NA
CASSQDGAGGGTDTQYF
TGCGCCAGCAGCCAAGACGGCGCGGGAGGGGGCACAGATACGCAGTATTTT
>TRBV7-2|NA|TRBJ2-6|NA
CASSQEGQAVGANVLTF
TGTGCCAGCAGCCAAGAAGGGCAGGCGGTAGGGGCCAACGTCCTGACTTTC
>TRBV9|NA|TRBJ2-5|NA
CASSQGLSGETQYF
TGTGCCAGCAGCCAGGGACTTTCCGGGGAGACCCAGTACTTC
>TRBV5-4|NA|TRBJ2-4|NA
CASSPGGLAKNIQYF
TGTGCCAGCAGCCCCGGAGGGCTAGCCAAAAACATTCAGTACTTC
>TRBV6-1|NA|TRBJ1-2|NA
CASREATVDDYRYTF
TGTGCCAGCAGGGAAGCGACAGTAGACGACTATCGCTACACCTTC
>TRBV18|TRBD2|TRBJ2-6|NA
CASSNGGAGANVLTF
TGTGCCAGCTCAAACGGGGGGGCTGGGGCCAACGTCCTGACTTTC
>TRBV2|NA|TRBJ1-5|few
CASQQGLGNQPQHF
TGTGCCAGCCAACAGGGCTTGGGCAATCAGCCCCAGCATTTT
>TRBV11-3|NA|TRBJ2-3|NA
CASSSSGDTQYF
TGTGCCAGCAGCTCAAGCGGAGATACGCAGTATTTT
>TRBV11-2|NA|TRBJ2-1|medium-sized
CASTMRFNEQFF
TGTGCCAGCACCATGAGGTTCAATGAGCAGTTCTTC
>TRBV28|NA|TRBJ1-5|NA
CASSPPRGPQHF
TGTGCCAGCAGTCCCCCAAGGGGCCCCCAGCATTTT
>TRBV19|TRBD1|TRBJ1-1|NA
CASRNHGQGMGMNTEAFF
TGTGCCAGTAGGAACCATGGACAGGGAATGGGGATGAACACTGAAGCTTTCTTT
>TRBV5-1|NA|TRBJ2-7|once
CASSLTIGGSGKEQYF
TGCGCCAGCAGCCTGACAATCGGGGGTAGTGGCAAAGAGCAGTACTTC
>TRBV4-3|NA|TRBJ2-3|NA
CASSQDRGTDTQYF
TGCGCCAGCAGCCAAGATCGGGGCACAGATACGCAGTATTTT
>TRBV6-5|TRBD1|TRBJ1-3|NA
CASTITGDAGNTIYF
TGTGCCAGCACTATAACAGGGGATGCTGGAAACACCATATATTTT
>TRBV9|TRBD2|TRBJ2-1|once
CASSVGTSGHNEQFF
TGTGCCAGCAGCGTCGGGACTAGCGGGCACAATGAGCAGTTCTTC
>TRBV7-3|TRBD1|TRBJ2-2|NA
CASSQDRDTGELFF
TGTGCCAGCAGTCAAGACAGGGACACCGGGGAGCTGTTTTTT
>TRBV7-3|TRBD2|TRBJ2-1|NA
CASSLLAGANRNEQFF
TGTGCCAGCAGCTTACTAGCGGGAGCCAACAGGAATGAGCAGTTCTTC
>TRBV7-9|NA|TRBJ1-1|NA
CASSLRGSSDAPRNTEAFF
TGTGCCAGCAGCCTTAGGGGTTCGTCTGACGCACCAAGAAACACTGAAGCTTTCTTT
>TRBV25-1|NA|TRBJ2-2|NA
CASSEAPPGELFF
TGTGCCAGCAGTGAGGCCCCTCCCGGGGAGCTGTTTTTT
>TRBV27|TRBD2|TRBJ2-4|NA
CASSSPGRNGNIQYF
TGTGCCAGCAGTTCTCCCGGGAGGAATGGGAACATTCAGTACTTC
>TRBV4-2|NA|TRBJ2-2|NA
CASSQEVSGELFF
TGTGCCAGCAGCCAAGAAGTCAGCGGGGAGCTGTTTTTT
>TRBV19|NA|TRBJ2-3|NA
CASSIGGGTDTQYF
TGTGCCAGTAGTATTGGGGGAGGAACAGATACGCAGTATTTT
>TRBV11-1|TRBD2|TRBJ2-7|NA
CASSPTGLAGVEQYF
TGTGCCAGCAGCCCGACGGGGCTAGCGGGAGTCGAGCAGTACTTC
>TRBV5-6|NA|TRBJ2-1|NA
CASSPWPYHNEQFF
TGTGCCAGCAGCCCCTGGCCTTACCACAATGAGCAGTTCTTC
>TRBV7-3|NA|TRBJ2-3|NA
CASSLTAASTDTQYF
TGTGCCAGCAGCTTGACGGCGGCTAGCACAGATACGCAGTATTTT
>TRBV9|NA|TRBJ2-1|NA
CASSPPSTKQFF
TGTGCCAGCAGCCCGCCATCTACGAAGCAGTTCTTC
>TRBV5-1|TRBD2|TRBJ2-5|NA
CASSLVAGEETQYF
TGCGCCAGCAGCTTGGTAGCGGGAGAAGAGACCCAGTACTTC
>TRBV18|TRBD1|TRBJ1-4|NA
CASSPRQGAEKLFF
TGTGCCAGCTCACCGAGGCAGGGGGCTGAAAAACTGTTTTTT
>TRBV7-2|NA|TRBJ1-5|NA
CASSPTGFRNQPQHF
TGTGCCAGCAGCCCAACGGGATTCCGCAATCAGCCCCAGCATTTT
>TRBV10-3|NA|TRBJ2-1|NA
CAINSRGIPVQFF
TGTGCCATCAATAGCCGGGGAATTCCTGTTCAGTTCTTC
>TRBV27|NA|TRBJ1-4|NA
CASSLRKWDGEKLFF
TGTGCCAGCAGTTTAAGGAAGTGGGATGGTGAAAAACTGTTTTTT
>TRBV7-9|TRBD2|TRBJ2-3|NA
CASSPGREEGTDTQYF
TGTGCCAGCAGCCCCGGGCGGGAGGAGGGCACAGATACGCAGTATTTT
>TRBV28|NA|TRBJ1-2|NA
CASSPSGPYGYTF
TGTGCCAGCAGCCCCTCGGGTCCCTATGGCTACACCTTC
>TRBV7-2|NA|TRBJ2-7|once
CASSQMTGEQYF
TGTGCCAGCAGCCAAATGACGGGGGAGCAGTACTTC
>TRBV4-3|NA|TRBJ2-7|NA
CASSQATQGYEQYF
TGCGCCAGCAGCCAAGCAACTCAGGGCTACGAGCAGTACTTC
>TRBV30|NA|TRBJ1-2|NA
CAWSVTGVAYGYTF
TGTGCCTGGAGTGTCACTGGGGTGGCCTATGGCTACACCTTC
>TRBV7-2|NA|TRBJ2-7|NA
CASSLLGTRSREQYF
TGTGCCAGCAGCTTACTTGGGACAAGGAGTAGGGAGCAGTACTTC
>TRBV10-3|TRBD2|TRBJ2-5|NA
CAISSGGGETQYF
TGTGCCATCAGTAGCGGGGGAGGCGAGACCCAGTACTTC
>TRBV15|NA|TRBJ1-1|few
CATSTYRQSMNTEAFF
TGTGCCACCAGCACCTACCGACAGTCCATGAACACTGAAGCTTTCTTT
>TRBV10-3|NA|TRBJ2-3|NA
CAIEGASADTQYF
TGTGCCATCGAAGGTGCCAGCGCAGATACGCAGTATTTT
>TRBV29-1|NA|TRBJ2-4|NA
CSVVLTEQNIQYF
TGCAGCGTTGTTTTGACGGAACAAAACATTCAGTACTTC